Sequencing of this T cell receptor (beta chain) was carried out in a study of OX40 agonist ivuxolimab in advanced cancers. On this clone: Its antigen remains unidentified.

Data came from immunoSEQ multiplex PCR; TCRdb stores just in-frame clones and leaves some out. This sample has tens of thousands of clones, with 89% found just once. CDR3 length equals 15 residues. V lost 2 bases, J lost 2 bases, and 12 bases lay in between. Germline V gives CDR1 LGHNA, CDR2 YSLEER. General study points: Part of the nonresponder group also had normalized T-cell clonal expansion that was low.

The sample was CD4+ or CD8+ T cells sorted from blood, taken in a trial of the OX40 agonist ivuxolimab. The TCR comes from an adult with an advanced solid tumor such as melanoma, head and neck, liver or kidney cancer. This chain joins TRBV4-3 and TRBJ2-5; TRBD2 might be the D (5 bases). CDR3 in amino acids: CASSQKEGRQETQYF. The DNA of the CDR3 is TGCGCCAGCAGCCAAAAAGAGGGCAGGCAAGAGACCCAGTACTTC.